The clone carrying this TCR beta chain was observed a single time. Its antigen remains unidentified. Germline V gene sequence: CDR1 SGHRS, CDR2 YFSETQ. The trim removed 6 bases at V and 1 base at J, leaving 6 bases unmatched. The CDR3 contains 14 residues. Vbeta (60) and Jbeta (13) primers were used in the PCR. Clones were read by immunoSEQ multiplex PCR, and TCRdb kept only the in-frame ones, dropping some. The sample has under 250,000 clones; roughly 85% are singletons. The entry originates in a study of cytomegalovirus exposure and HLA in healthy donors. Findings and caveats of the study: Among TCR beta chains of equal frequency, HLA-associated ones were more clonally expanded in a later analysis.

The clonotype originates from a woman aged 50 to 60 in good health and CMV-seronegative. The V gene is TRBV5-1, the J gene TRBJ1-1; 7 bases match TRBD1. Specimen: PBMCs. CDR3 amino acids: CASNRDRQNTEAFF. Here the CDR3 DNA reads TGCGCCAGCAACCGGGACAGACAGAACACTGAAGCTTTCTTT.